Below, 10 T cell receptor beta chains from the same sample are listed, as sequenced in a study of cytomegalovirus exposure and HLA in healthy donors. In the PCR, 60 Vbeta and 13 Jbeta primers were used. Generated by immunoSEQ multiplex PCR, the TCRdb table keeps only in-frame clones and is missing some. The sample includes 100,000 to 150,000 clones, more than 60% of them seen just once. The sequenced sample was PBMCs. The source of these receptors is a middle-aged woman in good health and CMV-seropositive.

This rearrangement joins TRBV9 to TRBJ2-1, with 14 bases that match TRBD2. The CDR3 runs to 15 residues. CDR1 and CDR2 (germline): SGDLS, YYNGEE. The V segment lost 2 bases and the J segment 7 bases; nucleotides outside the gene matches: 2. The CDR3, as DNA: TGTGCCAGCAGCGTGTGGACTAGCGGGAGGAATGAGCAGTTCTTC. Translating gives CASSVWTSGRNEQFF.

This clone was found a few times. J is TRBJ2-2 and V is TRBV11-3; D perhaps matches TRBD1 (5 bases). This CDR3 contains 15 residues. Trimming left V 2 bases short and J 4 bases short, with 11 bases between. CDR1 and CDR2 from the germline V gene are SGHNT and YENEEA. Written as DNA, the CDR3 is TGTGCCAGCAGCTTACGACAGTCGGGCACCGGGGAGCTGTTTTTT. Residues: CASSLRQSGTGELFF.

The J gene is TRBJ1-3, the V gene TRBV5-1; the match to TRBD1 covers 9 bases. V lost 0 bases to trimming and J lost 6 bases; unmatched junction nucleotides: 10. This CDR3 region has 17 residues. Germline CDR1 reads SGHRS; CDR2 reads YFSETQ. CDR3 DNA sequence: TGCGCCAGCAGCTTGGGCTTACGCCGGGACAGGGTAAACACCATATATTTT. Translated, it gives CASSLGLRRDRVNTIYF.

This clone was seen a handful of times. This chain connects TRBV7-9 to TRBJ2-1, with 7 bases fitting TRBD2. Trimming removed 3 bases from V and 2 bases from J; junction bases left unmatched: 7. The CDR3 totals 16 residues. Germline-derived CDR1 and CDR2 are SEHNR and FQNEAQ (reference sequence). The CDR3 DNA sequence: TGTGCCAGCAGCTTCGGTCATCTAGCGGCCTACAATGAGCAGTTCTTC. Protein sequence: CASSFGHLAAYNEQFF.

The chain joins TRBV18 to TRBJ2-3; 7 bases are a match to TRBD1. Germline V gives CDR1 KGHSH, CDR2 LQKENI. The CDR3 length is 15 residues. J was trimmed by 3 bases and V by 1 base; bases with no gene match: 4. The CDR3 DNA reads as TGTGCCAGCTCACCACAGGGGGCGCAAACAGATACGCAGTATTTT. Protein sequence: CASSPQGAQTDTQYF.

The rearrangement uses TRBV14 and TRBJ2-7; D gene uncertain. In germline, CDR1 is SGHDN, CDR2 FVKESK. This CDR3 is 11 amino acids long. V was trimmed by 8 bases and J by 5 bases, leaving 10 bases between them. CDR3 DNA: TGTGCCAGCGGTAACTACGACGAGCAGTACTTC. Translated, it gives CASGNYDEQYF.

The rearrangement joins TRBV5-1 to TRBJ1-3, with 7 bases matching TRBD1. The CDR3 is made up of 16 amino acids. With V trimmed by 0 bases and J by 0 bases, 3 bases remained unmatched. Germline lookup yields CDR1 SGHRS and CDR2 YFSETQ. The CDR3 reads CASSLAWDSSGNTIYF. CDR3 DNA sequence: TGCGCCAGCAGCTTGGCTTGGGACAGCTCTGGAAACACCATATATTTT. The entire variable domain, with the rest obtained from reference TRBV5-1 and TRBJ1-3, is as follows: KAGVTQTPRYLIKTRGQQVTLSCSPISGHRSVSWYQQTPGQGLQFLFEYFSETQRNKGNFPGRFSGRQFSNSRSEMNVSTLELGDSALYLCASSLAWDSSGNTIYFGEGSWLTVV.

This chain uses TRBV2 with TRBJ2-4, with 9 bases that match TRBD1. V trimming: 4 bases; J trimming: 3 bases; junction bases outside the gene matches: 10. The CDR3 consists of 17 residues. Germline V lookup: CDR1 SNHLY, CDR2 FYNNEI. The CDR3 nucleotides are TGTGCCAGCAGTGCCCGGACAGGGGTCGTGGACAAAAACATTCAGTACTTC. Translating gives CASSARTGVVDKNIQYF.

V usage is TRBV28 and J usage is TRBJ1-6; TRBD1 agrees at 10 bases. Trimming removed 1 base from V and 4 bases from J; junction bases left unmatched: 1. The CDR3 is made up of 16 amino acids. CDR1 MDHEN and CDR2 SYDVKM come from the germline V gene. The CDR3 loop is CASSLLGQGYNSPLHF. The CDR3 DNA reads TGTGCCAGCAGTTTATTGGGACAGGGGTATAATTCACCCCTCCACTTT.

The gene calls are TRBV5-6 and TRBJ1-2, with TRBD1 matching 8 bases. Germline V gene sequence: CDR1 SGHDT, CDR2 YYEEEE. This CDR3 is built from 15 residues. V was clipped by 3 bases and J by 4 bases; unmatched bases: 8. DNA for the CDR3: TGTGCCAGCAGCTCCCCTATCCAGGGGGCCTATGGCTACACCTTC. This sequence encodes CASSSPIQGAYGYTF.